This T cell receptor (beta chain) was captured in a study of response to subunit inactivated influenza vaccine. Findings and caveats of the study: The authors suggested that few new T cells are recruited per seasonal influenza vaccination.

Turning to this clonotype: Its specificity is unknown.

The CDR3 spans 14 residues. V was trimmed by 5 bases and J by 5 bases, leaving 13 bases between them. Germline CDR1 reads MDHEN; CDR2 reads SYDVKM. In TCRdb, the RT-PCR reads were re-called with MiXCR into one record per CDR3 protein. The repertoire holds hundreds of thousands of distinct CDR3 sequences, around 20% seen once, with under 13% in the top ten. This sequence originates from a man between 45 and 60 years old who received an inactivated influenza vaccine. The genes are TRBV28 and TRBJ2-1, with TRBD1 as a possible D gene (6 bases). The sequenced sample was PBMCs from blood, obtained about 5 days after vaccination. The CDR3 reads CASSLRDKNNEQFF. CDR3 DNA sequence: TGTGCCAGCAGTCTCCGGGACAAAAACAATGAGCAGTTCTTC. Based on the CDR3 plus reference TRBV28 and TRBJ2-1, the full variable domain is DVKVTQSSRYLVKRTGEKVFLECVQDMDHENMFWYRQDPGLGLRLIYFSYDVKMKEKGDIPEGYSVSREKKERFSLILESASTNQTSMYLCASSLRDKNNEQFFGPGTRLTVL.